A selection of T cell receptor beta chains follows, all from one sample in a study of PD-L1 blockade in urothelial cancer. Profiling relied on immunoSEQ multiplex PCR, and the TCRdb table lists in-frame clones only, not all of them. In the table there are around 49,000 clones, 82% of which are singletons. The sequences come from PBMCs, collected around atezolizumab (anti-PD-L1) treatment. These receptors were obtained from a man between 60 and 70 years old with urothelial cancer. The CDR3 runs from the conserved cysteine through the conserved F or W. A D gene is named only where the DNA matches it firmly. Clone size is not always given. Where it is, it says once, few, many or a class for expanded clones.

j_call v_call clone_size d_call cdr3_aa cdr3_nt
TRBJ2-7 TRBV11-2 NA TRBD2 CATSLLVGGTRVDEQYF TGTGCCACATCGCTTTTGGTGGGGGGGACTAGAGTTGACGAGCAGTACTTC
TRBJ1-2 TRBV19 NA TRBD1 CASALTGTYGYTF TGTGCCAGTGCTTTGACAGGGACCTATGGCTACACCTTC
TRBJ1-4 TRBV29-1 few TRBD1 CSVLLTGGFGEKLFF TGCAGCGTGCTCTTGACAGGGGGCTTTGGTGAAAAACTGTTTTTT
TRBJ2-5 TRBV7-9 NA TRBD1 CASTRQGAGETQYF TGTGCCAGCACGAGACAGGGGGCGGGGGAGACCCAGTACTTC
TRBJ1-4 TRBV9 NA NA CASSVEVGGGEKLFF TGTGCCAGCAGCGTAGAGGTGGGGGGGGGTGAAAAACTGTTTTTT
TRBJ1-3 TRBV27 NA TRBD1 CASSSKTGYGNTIYF TGTGCCAGCAGTTCCAAGACAGGGTATGGAAACACCATATATTTT
TRBJ1-1 TRBV28 many NA CASSPHAGPEAFF TGTGCCAGCAGTCCTCACGCTGGGCCCGAAGCTTTCTTT
TRBJ2-7 TRBV5-1 NA NA CASSLSGLPYEQYF TGCGCCAGCAGCTTGTCAGGGCTACCCTACGAGCAGTACTTC
TRBJ2-7 TRBV5-1 NA NA CASSLDRAHSYEQYF TGCGCCAGCAGCTTGGACAGGGCGCACTCCTACGAGCAGTACTTC
TRBJ2-5 TRBV1 once NA CTSSQRAGEEETQYF TGCACCAGCAGCCAACGGGCGGGGGAGGAAGAGACCCAGTACTTC
TRBJ2-1 TRBV7-9 NA NA CASSLNPVVTGEQFF TGTGCCAGCAGCTTAAACCCTGTCGTCACGGGGGAGCAGTTCTTC
TRBJ2-7 TRBV7-6 NA TRBD2 CASSLRLAGAFNEQYF TGTGCCAGCAGCCTCCGACTAGCGGGAGCTTTTAACGAGCAGTACTTC
TRBJ2-7 TRBV28 NA NA CASSPQVREQYF TGTGCCAGCAGTCCACAGGTGCGCGAGCAGTACTTC
TRBJ1-5 TRBV19 NA NA CASSMPRKIQDSNQPQHF TGTGCCAGTAGTATGCCACGGAAGATTCAGGATAGCAATCAGCCCCAGCATTTT
TRBJ2-3 TRBV13 few TRBD2 CASSLTGLAGGVGDTQYF TGTGCCAGCAGCTTAACGGGACTAGCGGGGGGAGTAGGAGATACGCAGTATTTT
TRBJ1-5 TRBV5-1 once NA CASSSDSNQPQHF TGCGCCAGCAGCTCAGATAGCAATCAGCCCCAGCATTTT
TRBJ1-1 TRBV2 few NA CASDDRNTEAFF TGTGCCAGCGACGACAGGAACACTGAAGCTTTCTTT